Described below is a single TCR beta chain sequence and its context. Germline V gene lookup returns CDR1 SGHKS and CDR2 YYEKEE (reference sequence). V was clipped by 3 bases and J by 0 bases, with 10 bases between them. CDR3 length: 15 residues. This record comes from a study of T cell changes during pregnancy in multiple sclerosis. Clones were sequenced by immunoSEQ multiplex PCR, and TCRdb holds only the in-frame ones, with some missing. This table holds approximately 46,000 clones, 80% to 95% found once. The material sequenced was CD4+ T cells from peripheral blood mononuclear cells, taken after pregnancy. The chain is built from TRBV5-5 and TRBJ1-5, with D unresolved. This TCR came from a female donor with multiple sclerosis, enrolled in a pregnancy study. CDR3 loop: CASSYRDNSNQPQHF. CDR3 coding DNA: TGTGCCAGCAGCTACCGGGATAATAGCAATCAGCCCCAGCATTTT.